The T cell receptor beta chain under discussion was sequenced for a study of T-cell memory formation after mild COVID-19. Points from the study as a whole: Pre-infection memory showed some responding clones, and this suggested that cross-reactive memory joined. Among clones contracting day 15 to 85, CD4/CD8 was balanced, whereas later expanders leaned CD4+.

Worth noting for this clonotype: Its cognate antigen is unknown.

This CDR3 is built from 14 residues. In germline, CDR1 is MNHNY, CDR2 SVGAGI (reference sequence). Trimming removed 2 bases from V and 2 bases from J, with 10 bases in between. TCRdb reanalysed the 5' RACE reads using MiXCR and keeps one entry per CDR3 protein. The profile shows roughly 130,000 distinct CDR3 sequences, about 5.9% of them singletons. The receptor was derived from an adult woman who had mild COVID-19 (a few samples of this study predate the infection). Cell type and time point are not known. Sequencing input: PBMCs or a T cell subset sorted from them (not recorded which). This chain uses TRBV6-6 with TRBJ2-7, with D possibly TRBD2 on 6 matching bases. The CDR3 DNA sequence: TGTGCCAGCAGTTACCCTAGCGCCCCCTACGAGCAGTACTTC. Translation gives CASSYPSAPYEQYF.